Below, 7 T cell receptor beta chains from the same sample are listed, as sequenced in a study of blood T cell repertoires in COVID-19. Profiling relied on immunoSEQ multiplex PCR, and the TCRdb table lists in-frame clones only, not all of them. The table has around 200,000 clones, about 81% seen once; the top ten hold around 9%. Sequenced input: PBMCs or T cells enriched from blood (not recorded which). Every receptor here comes from a middle-aged man who had recovered from COVID-19.

The rearrangement uses TRBV14 and TRBJ1-4; D not resolved. Germline V gives CDR1 SGHDN, CDR2 FVKESK. The CDR3 runs 17 residues. V lost 1 base and J lost 2, with 14 bases in between. The CDR3 sequence: CASSQGTHGWTNEKLFF. The CDR3 DNA is TGTGCCAGCAGCCAAGGTACCCACGGGTGGACTAATGAAAAACTGTTTTTT.

J is TRBJ1-4 and V is TRBV6-5; the match to TRBD1 covers 8 bases. This CDR3 spans 13 amino acids. V dropped 8 bases and J dropped 8; count of bases not matched to a gene: 7. CDR1 and CDR2 (germline): MNHEY, SVGAGI. The DNA of the CDR3 is TGTGCCAGCGGCGACAGGGGTGGGGAAAAACTGTTTTTT. It is translated as CASGDRGGEKLFF.

This chain uses TRBV9 with TRBJ1-3; 9 nucleotides line up with TRBD1. The germline V gene encodes CDR1 SGDLS and CDR2 YYNGEE. The CDR3 has 17 residues. V lost 0 bases and J lost 2; bases outside the gene matches: 6. In nucleotides, the CDR3 is TGTGCCAGCAGCGTAGAATATGGGACAGGGACTGGAAACACCATATATTTT. It yields the protein CASSVEYGTGTGNTIYF.

V usage is TRBV18 and J usage is TRBJ1-6, with D unresolved. Germline V gives CDR1 KGHSH, CDR2 LQKENI. The ends were cut back, 6 bases at V and 4 bases at J, with 19 bases in the middle. This CDR3 spans 17 amino acids. The CDR3 coding sequence is TGTGCCAGCTCGCCCTTCCAGGCAGGCAATTATAATTCACCCCTCCACTTT. It translates to CASSPFQAGNYNSPLHF.

This clone was found once. This chain connects TRBV27 to TRBJ2-3; TRBD2 matches at 8 bases. The junction had 8 bases not matched to a gene; V was cut back by 3 bases and J by 0 bases. This CDR3 contains 17 residues. Germline V gene lookup returns CDR1 MNHEY and CDR2 SMNVEV (reference sequence). The CDR3: CASSLTLLAESTDTQYF. DNA of the CDR3: TGTGCCAGCAGTTTGACTCTACTAGCGGAAAGCACAGATACGCAGTATTTT.

The chain links TRBV25-1 to TRBJ1-2; perhaps TRBD1 as D (5 bases). The CDR3 sequence is 14 residues long. V was pared by 1 base and J by 4 bases, with 10 bases between. Per the germline V gene, CDR1 is MGHDK and CDR2 is SYGVNS. In DNA, the CDR3 is TGTGCCAGCAGTGAATCACAGGCATCCTATGGCTACACCTTC. Its translation is CASSESQASYGYTF.

The table lists this clone with a count of one. The rearrangement joins TRBV21-1 to TRBJ1-2; the D call in the table, TRBD1, was not verified against the DNA. TRBV21-1 is described as a pseudogene. This CDR3 is built from 15 residues. CDR3: CASSKTTALSYGYTF. In nucleotides, the CDR3 is TGTGCCAGCAGCAAAACGACAGCCCTGAGTTATGGCTACACCTTC.